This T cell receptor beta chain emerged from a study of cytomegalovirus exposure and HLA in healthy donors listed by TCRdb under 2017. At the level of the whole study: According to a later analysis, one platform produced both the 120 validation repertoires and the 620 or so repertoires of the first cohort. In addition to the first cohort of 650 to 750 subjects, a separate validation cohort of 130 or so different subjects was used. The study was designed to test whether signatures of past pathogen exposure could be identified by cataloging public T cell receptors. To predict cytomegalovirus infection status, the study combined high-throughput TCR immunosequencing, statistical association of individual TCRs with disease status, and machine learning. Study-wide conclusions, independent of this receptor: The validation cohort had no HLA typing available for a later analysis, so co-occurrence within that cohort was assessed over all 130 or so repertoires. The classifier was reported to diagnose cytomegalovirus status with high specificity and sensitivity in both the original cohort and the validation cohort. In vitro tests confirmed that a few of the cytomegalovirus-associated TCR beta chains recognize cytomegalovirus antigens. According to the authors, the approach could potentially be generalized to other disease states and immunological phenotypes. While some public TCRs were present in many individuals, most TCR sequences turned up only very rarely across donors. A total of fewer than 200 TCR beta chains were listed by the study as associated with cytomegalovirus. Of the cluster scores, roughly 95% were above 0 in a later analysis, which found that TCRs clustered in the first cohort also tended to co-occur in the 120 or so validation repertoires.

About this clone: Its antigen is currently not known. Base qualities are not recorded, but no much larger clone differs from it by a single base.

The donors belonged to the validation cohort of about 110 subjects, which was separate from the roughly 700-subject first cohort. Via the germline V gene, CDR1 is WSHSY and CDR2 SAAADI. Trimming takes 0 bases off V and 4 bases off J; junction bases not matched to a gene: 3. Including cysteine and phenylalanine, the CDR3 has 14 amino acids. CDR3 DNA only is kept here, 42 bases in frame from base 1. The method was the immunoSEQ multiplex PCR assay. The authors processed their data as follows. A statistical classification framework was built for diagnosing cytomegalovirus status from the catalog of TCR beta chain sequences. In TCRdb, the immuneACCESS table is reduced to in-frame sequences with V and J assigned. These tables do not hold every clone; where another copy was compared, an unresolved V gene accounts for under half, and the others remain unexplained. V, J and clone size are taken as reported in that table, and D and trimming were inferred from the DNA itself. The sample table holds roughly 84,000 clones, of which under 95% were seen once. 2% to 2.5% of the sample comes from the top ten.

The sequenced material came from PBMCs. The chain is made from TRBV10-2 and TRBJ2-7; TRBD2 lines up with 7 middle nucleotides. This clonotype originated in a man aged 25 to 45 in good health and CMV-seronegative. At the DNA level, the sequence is TGCGCCAGCAGTGAGTCGGGGCGGGAGTACGAGCAGTACTTC. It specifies CASSESGREYEQYF.